The clone carrying this T cell receptor (beta chain) has a handful of counts. V was clipped by 3 bases and J by 8 bases; unmatched bases: 8. Looked up from germline, CDR1 is MNHEY and CDR2 is SMNVEV (reference sequence). The length of the CDR3 is 15 residues. What was amplified from RNA transcripts were TCR beta CDR3 regions. Initially, a first-round RT-PCR of the TCR CDR3 employed the HTBI primer set. TCRdb re-called the multiplex PCR reads through MiXCR, storing one row per CDR3 protein. The sample shows roughly 660,000 distinct CDR3 sequences, 17% of them seen only once. This sample was taken from a study of T cells in Graves' hyperthyroidism and ophthalmopathy. Looking at the study overall: At the time of initial diagnosis and before any treatment, peripheral blood was collected.

The sample taken for sequencing was blood. This receptor was identified in a man aged 50 to 59 with Graves' hyperthyroidism. The J gene is TRBJ1-2, the V gene TRBV27, with 11 bases lining up with TRBD1. The CDR3 sequence is CASSFQGTGGWGYTF. The CDR3 bases are TGTGCCAGCAGTTTCCAAGGGACAGGGGGATGGGGCTACACCTTC.